This TCR beta chain was documented in a study of T cells in Graves' hyperthyroidism and ophthalmopathy. Researchers took RNA transcripts and amplified the TCR beta CDR3 regions from them. In the first-round RT-PCR of the TCR CDR3, the HTBI primer set was used. TCRdb analysed the multiplex PCR reads with MiXCR anew, one entry per CDR3 protein. Here the sample spans about 410,000 distinct CDR3 sequences, 14% to 15% being singletons. This clonotype has a count of ten or more. With 7 bases clipped from V and 4 bases from J, the junction kept 6 bases outside the gene matches. Germline V gene sequence: CDR1 LGHDT, CDR2 YNNKEL (reference sequence). CDR3 length: 14 amino acids.

Sample: blood. The chain couples TRBV3-1 to TRBJ2-2; 7 nucleotides match TRBD1. The TCR was taken from a man in his late teens or twenties with Graves' ophthalmopathy. The CDR3 sequence is CASTDRATTGELFF. CDR3 nucleotides: TGTGCCAGCACAGACAGGGCGACCACCGGGGAGCTGTTTTTT.